This TCR beta chain emerged from a study of blood T cell repertoires in COVID-19. Overall study context: T cells, B-cell-depleted T cells, or PBMCs supplied cDNA or gDNA.

Libraries were prepared by immunoSEQ multiplex PCR; TCRdb keeps only in-frame clonotypes and omits some of them. The table lists about 160,000 clones, approximately 91% of them singletons. The TCR comes from a young man with acute or convalescent COVID-19. Sample: peripheral blood.

CDR3 loop: CASSRFQGSYEQYF. CDR3 bases: TGTGCCAGCAGCCGATTTCAGGGTTCCTACGAGCAGTACTTC. J is TRBJ2-7 and V is TRBV5-5, with D maybe TRBD1 (5 bases). Germline assignment: CDR1 SGHKS and CDR2 YYEKEE (reference sequence). This CDR3 is built from 14 residues. V dropped 4 bases and J dropped 1 base, with 12 bases sitting between them.